One sample yielded the 29 T cell receptor beta chains listed below, sequenced in a study of T-cell memory formation after mild COVID-19. TCRdb analysed the 5' RACE reads with MiXCR anew, one entry per CDR3 protein. The table has approximately 400,000 distinct CDR3 sequences, 20% to 25% seen once. Sequencing was performed on PBMCs or a T cell subset sorted from them (not recorded which). These receptors all come from an adult woman who had mild COVID-19 (a few samples of this study predate the infection). Cell type and time point are not known.

This clonotype has only a few counts. The chain employs TRBV7-9 and TRBJ2-5; no reliable D call. CDR3 size: 10 residues. Germline V lookup: CDR1 SEHNR, CDR2 FQNEAQ (reference sequence). V was pared by 9 bases and J by 5 bases, with 7 bases between. This CDR3 reads CARAGETQYF. CDR3 coding DNA: TGTGCCAGGGCCGGGGAGACCCAGTACTTC.

The V and J genes are TRBV20-1 and TRBJ2-1; TRBD2 matches 10 bases. Germline lookup yields CDR1 DFQATT and CDR2 SNEGSKA (reference sequence). The CDR3 has 18 amino acids. With 0 bases clipped from V and 6 bases from J, the junction kept 14 bases outside the gene matches. In DNA form, the CDR3 reads TGCAGTGCTAGAGATGAGGCTAGCGGGAGATGGTTGGGCAATGAGCAGTTCTTC. Its translation: CSARDEASGRWLGNEQFF.

This chain joins TRBV5-6 and TRBJ2-7, with D unresolved. CDR1 is SGHDT, CDR2 YYEEEE, per germline. This CDR3 comprises 12 residues. The V end lost 2 bases, the J end lost 3 bases, and 6 bases lay between the germline ends. CDR3: CASSFNGYEQYF. CDR3 DNA sequence: TGTGCCAGCAGCTTCAACGGCTACGAGCAGTACTTC.

The chain uses TRBV5-1 and TRBJ2-5; 10 bases align to TRBD1. The trim removed 4 bases at V and 5 bases at J, leaving 8 bases unmatched. Germline lookup yields CDR1 SGHRS and CDR2 YFSETQ. The CDR3 covers 15 residues. The CDR3 protein is CASSDWTGGKETQYF. CDR3 in DNA: TGCGCCAGCAGCGATTGGACAGGGGGAAAGGAGACCCAGTACTTC.

This clonotype was counted only a few times. This chain links TRBV10-3 with TRBJ2-3, with D possibly being TRBD1 (6 bases). V was trimmed by 1 base and J by 0 bases, leaving 17 bases between them. This CDR3 spans 18 amino acids. Germline values: CDR1 ENHRY, CDR2 SYGVKD. This chain's CDR3 is CAISEWPNRELSTDTQYF. CDR3 nucleotides: TGTGCCATCAGTGAGTGGCCGAACAGGGAGCTTAGCACAGATACGCAGTATTTT.

This clonotype turned up a few times. The V call is TRBV12-3 or TRBV12-4, the J call TRBJ2-1; 7 bases align to TRBD2. The trim removed 6 bases at V and 9 bases at J, leaving 5 bases unmatched. The CDR3 covers 12 residues. CDR3 in amino acids: CASSGLVGEQFF. The CDR3 DNA reads TGTGCCAGCAGCGGACTAGTCGGTGAGCAGTTCTTC.

In its sample, this clonotype was seen a few times. This chain joins TRBV3-1 and TRBJ2-7; no clear D gene. Trimming removed 5 bases at V and 0 bases at J, with 14 bases between. This CDR3 contains 15 residues. Germline-derived CDR1 and CDR2 are LGHDT and YNNKEL (reference sequence). CDR3 sequence reads: CASSKKGPYSYEQYF. In DNA form, the CDR3 reads TGTGCCAGCAGCAAGAAAGGACCCTACTCCTACGAGCAGTACTTC.

The CDR3 nucleotides read TGTGCCAGCAGTTCCGGACTAGCTTGGACCACAGATACGCAGTATTTT. This gives the protein CASSSGLAWTTDTQYF. V gene TRBV12-3 or TRBV12-4 combines with J gene TRBJ2-3; 8 bases are shared with TRBD2. This CDR3 has 16 residues. V was pared by 4 bases and J by 2 bases, with 8 bases of the junction left unmatched.

The chain links TRBV29-1 to TRBJ2-7; 7 bases line up with TRBD2. The CDR3 totals 13 residues. The J segment lost 7 bases and the V segment lost 4 bases, leaving 10 bases of the junction unmatched. Germline CDR1 SQVTM, CDR2 ANQGSEA. This CDR3 is CSVGSGGRGEQYF. CDR3 in DNA: TGCAGCGTTGGAAGCGGCGGGAGAGGGGAGCAGTACTTC.

In DNA, the CDR3 is TGTGCCAGCAGCTTGGGTGACCGTTTGCGGGACGACTATGGCTACACCTTC. Protein sequence: CASSLGDRLRDDYGYTF. V is TRBV5-5 and J is TRBJ1-2; perhaps TRBD1 as D (5 bases). The V end lost 0 bases, the J end lost 3 bases, and 18 bases lay between the germline ends. This CDR3 is 17 amino acids long. Germline values: CDR1 SGHKS, CDR2 YYEKEE (reference sequence).

This clonotype has at least ten counts. The chain has TRBV20-1 and TRBJ1-2; possible D gene TRBD1, 6 bases. The CDR3 spans 12 residues. Per the germline V gene, CDR1 is DFQATT and CDR2 is SNEGSKA (reference sequence). The V end was cut by 5 bases, the J end by 2 bases, with 9 bases between. The CDR3 is CSARDTNYGYTF. In nucleotides, the CDR3 is TGCAGTGCTCGGGACACCAACTATGGCTACACCTTC.

This sequence joins TRBV7-9 and TRBJ2-2; unclear D gene. The CDR3 consists of 15 residues. The V end was cut by 2 bases, the J end by 0 bases, with 7 bases between. Germline CDR1 reads SEHNR; CDR2 reads FQNEAQ (reference sequence). The CDR3 DNA follows: TGTGCCAGCAGCTTAATACTTGCGAACACCGGGGAGCTGTTTTTT. Amino acid sequence: CASSLILANTGELFF.

This clonotype was seen a handful of times. This chain links TRBV19 with TRBJ2-7, with 8 nucleotides matching TRBD1. The germline V gene encodes CDR1 LNHDA and CDR2 SQIVND (reference sequence). The CDR3 contains 16 residues. V was pared by 3 bases and J by 2 bases, with 9 bases of the junction left unmatched. CDR3 residues: CASSMGDRGTTYEQYF. The CDR3 DNA reads as TGTGCCAGTAGTATGGGAGACAGGGGTACGACCTACGAGCAGTACTTC.

This clonotype was seen only a few times. The chain is built from TRBV12-3 or TRBV12-4 and TRBJ1-4; D is uncertain. This CDR3 comprises 14 residues. The V end was cut by 7 bases, the J end by 7 bases, with 16 bases between. The CDR3 loop reads CASTPRARGEKLFF. In DNA form, the CDR3 reads TGTGCCAGCACCCCGAGGGCACGTGGTGAAAAACTGTTTTTT.

This clonotype was observed a handful of times. The chain joins TRBV5-1 to TRBJ2-7, with 8 bases aligning to TRBD1. There are 15 residues in the CDR3. Germline V gene lookup returns CDR1 SGHRS and CDR2 YFSETQ. The trim removed 4 bases at V and 5 bases at J, leaving 11 bases unmatched. The CDR3 DNA reads as TGCGCCAGCAGCCCTGGACAGGGTGTAAGCAACGAGCAGTACTTC. Its translation is CASSPGQGVSNEQYF. The full variable domain, rest sourced from reference TRBV5-1 and TRBJ2-7, is KAGVTQTPRYLIKTRGQQVTLSCSPISGHRSVSWYQQTPGQGLQFLFEYFSETQRNKGNFPGRFSGRQFSNSRSEMNVSTLELGDSALYLCASSPGQGVSNEQYFGPGTRLTVT.

This clonotype was recorded many times. V is TRBV4-3 and J is TRBJ2-1; 14 positions match TRBD2. CDR3 length: 17 amino acids. V trimming: 4 bases; J trimming: 8 bases; junction bases outside the gene matches: 10. Per the germline V gene, CDR1 is LGHNA and CDR2 is YSLEER. For the CDR3, the DNA is TGCGCCAGCAGCCTCGGGACTAGCGGGAGCGGTAGCGATGAGCAGTTCTTC. It codes for CASSLGTSGSGSDEQFF.

This clonotype has just one count. The chain has TRBV7-2 and TRBJ1-5; D gene unclear. The CDR3 extends over 12 amino acids. Germline loops: CDR1 SGHTA, CDR2 FQGNSA. Deletions cut 10 bases from V and 4 bases from J, with 11 bases between. The CDR3 sequence is CATGIRNQPQHF. The CDR3 DNA follows: TGTGCCACCGGCATACGTAATCAGCCCCAGCATTTT.

The chain recombines TRBV30 with TRBJ2-7; maybe TRBD1 (6 bases). Germline CDR1 is GTSNPN and CDR2 is SVGIG (reference sequence). Trimming took off 0 bases at V and 3 bases at J, with 6 bases between the two ends. The CDR3 runs 12 residues. The CDR3 nucleotides are TGTGCCTGGAGTGTACAGGGCTACGAGCAGTACTTC. Protein product: CAWSVQGYEQYF.

This clonotype was counted between two and nine times. The chain joins TRBV5-1 to TRBJ2-7; possible D gene TRBD1, 5 bases. This CDR3 comprises 13 residues. V lost 7 bases and J lost 3, with 14 bases in between. Germline-derived CDR1 and CDR2 are SGHRS and YFSETQ. CDR3 sequence (DNA): TGCGCCAGCCGCCTTGGGGCAAGCTACGAGCAGTACTTC. Its translation is CASRLGASYEQYF.

V gene TRBV5-6 combines with J gene TRBJ1-1; D is possibly TRBD1 (6 bases). The CDR3 is made up of 14 amino acids. Trimming took off 3 bases at V and 5 bases at J, with 14 bases between the two ends. The germline gives CDR1 SGHDT, CDR2 YYEEEE. CDR3 sequence reads: CASSWGRGETEAFF. CDR3 coding DNA: TGTGCCAGCAGCTGGGGAAGGGGGGAGACTGAAGCTTTCTTT.

Regarding this clonotype: At one end the junction does not follow the germline gene, possibly because of a read error. This sequence joins TRBV7-3 and TRBJ2-1; 13 bases line up with TRBD2. Germline V gene data show CDR1 as SGHTA and CDR2 as FQGTGA. The CDR3 loop spans 14 amino acids. The CDR3, as DNA: TGTGCCAGCAGCCCAAGACTAGCGGGAGGTTCTTTGTCCTTC. Translated: CASSPRLAGGSLSF.

This clonotype has only a few counts. The V call is TRBV11-3, the J call TRBJ2-1; 7 nucleotides align to TRBD2. Germline-derived CDR1 and CDR2 are SGHNT and YENEEA. The CDR3 covers 16 residues. The J segment lost 0 bases and the V segment lost 5 bases, leaving 7 bases of the junction unmatched. The CDR3 DNA sequence: TGTGCCAGCAGCGCGAGTGCTAGCGGCTCCTACAATGAGCAGTTCTTC. Protein product: CASSASASGSYNEQFF. Based on the CDR3 plus reference TRBV11-3 and TRBJ2-1, the full variable domain is EAGVVQSPRYKIIEKKQPVAFWCNPISGHNTLYWYLQNLGQGPELLIRYENEEAVDDSQLPKDRFSAERLKGVDSTLKIQPAELGDSAVYLCASSASASGSYNEQFFGPGTRLTVL.

This clonotype was counted between two and nine times. The chain is built from TRBV29-1 and TRBJ1-1, with 11 bases lining up with TRBD1. CDR1 is SQVTM, CDR2 ANQGSEA, per germline. CDR3 length equals 14 residues. V shed 7 bases, J shed 5 bases, and the junction held 9 bases outside the gene matches. Written as DNA, the CDR3 is TGCAGCGCCCGTGAGCGGGACAGGGGGACTGAAGCTTTCTTT. Translated: CSARERDRGTEAFF.

The chain employs TRBV27 and TRBJ1-4; 8 bases map to TRBD1. Losses at the gene ends were 5 bases for V and 12 bases for J; bases not matched to a gene: 8. CDR1 and CDR2 (germline): MNHEY, SMNVEV (reference sequence). The CDR3 length is 13 residues. CDR3 DNA: TGTGCCAGCAGTCCCAGACAGGGGATGGAACTGTTTTTT. Translated, it gives CASSPRQGMELFF.

This clonotype was seen a handful of times. The chain has TRBV20-1 and TRBJ2-7; tentative D call: TRBD1 (5 bases). Germline values: CDR1 DFQATT, CDR2 SNEGSKA (reference sequence). The CDR3 loop spans 12 amino acids. Trimming pared 5 bases from V and 2 bases from J, leaving 10 bases between. CDR3 loop: CSALQGTYEQYF. The CDR3 DNA follows: TGCAGTGCTCTTCAGGGTACCTACGAGCAGTACTTC.

This clonotype was picked up a small number of times. The chain has TRBV15 and TRBJ2-6; no clear D. The CDR3 extends over 17 amino acids. Looked up from germline, CDR1 is LNHNV and CDR2 is YYDKDF (reference sequence). V was shortened by 0 bases and J by 0 bases, with 9 bases between the two germline ends. CDR3 in amino acids: CATSRETGGSGANVLTF. CDR3 in DNA: TGTGCCACCAGCAGAGAGACGGGCGGCTCTGGGGCCAACGTCCTGACTTTC.

CDR3 amino acids: CASSLVDRGYEQYF. The CDR3 DNA reads TGTGCCAGCAGCTTAGTGGACAGGGGTTACGAGCAGTACTTC. The chain links TRBV7-9 to TRBJ2-7; TRBD1 aligns across 9 bases. Germline loops: CDR1 SEHNR, CDR2 FQNEAQ (reference sequence). The CDR3 totals 14 residues. The J segment lost 4 bases and the V segment lost 1 base, leaving 2 bases of the junction unmatched.

This clonotype was observed once. The rearrangement joins TRBV7-9 to TRBJ1-4; no clear D. From germline, CDR1 is SEHNR and CDR2 FQNEAQ (reference sequence). The germline V and J ends were trimmed by 6 bases and 4 bases, with 21 bases remaining between them. This CDR3 spans 17 amino acids. The CDR3 nucleotides are TGTGCCAGCAGTGGTTATGCTCTAGCTGGGGATAATGAAAAACTGTTTTTT. Translation gives CASSGYALAGDNEKLFF. Filled out from reference TRBV7-9 and TRBJ1-4, the complete variable domain reads DTGVSQNPRHKITKRGQNVTFRCDPISEHNRLYWYRQTLGQGPEFLTYFQNEAQLEKSRLLSDRFSAERPKGSFSTLEIQRTEQGDSAMYLCASSGYALAGDNEKLFFGSGTQLSVL.

The J gene is TRBJ1-6, the V gene TRBV3-1; possible D gene TRBD1, 6 bases. There are 15 residues in the CDR3. Germline CDR1 reads LGHDT; CDR2 reads YNNKEL (reference sequence). The ends were cut back, 2 bases at V and 10 bases at J, with 15 bases in the middle. The CDR3 reads CASSQRGSQGSPLHF. In DNA, the CDR3 is TGTGCCAGCAGCCAAAGGGGGTCCCAAGGGTCACCCCTCCACTTT.